This T cell receptor beta chain was sequenced for a study of T cell responses to AZD1222 COVID-19 vaccine. Study-wide results and limits: The number of AZD1222 recipients seropositive at baseline was only 6 or 7.

The CDR3 has 14 amino acids. J lost 8 bases, V lost 4 bases, and 8 bases had no gene match. Germline V gives CDR1 SQVTM, CDR2 ANQGSEA. The data were produced by immunoSEQ multiplex PCR, yet TCRdb's version contains in-frame clones alone and is incomplete. The table lists about 120,000 clones, approximately 90% of them singletons. Comment on this clone: Antigen unknown.

The clonotype comes from an adult in good health. The chain joins TRBV29-1 to TRBJ2-1; 10 bases fit TRBD2. The material sequenced was peripheral blood, taken on day 0 of AZD1222 vaccination. The CDR3 DNA follows: TGCAGCGTTGCCCAGCGGGGGGGCCAGGATGAGCAGTTCTTC. It translates to CSVAQRGGQDEQFF.